This T cell receptor beta chain originates from a study of blood T cell repertoires in COVID-19. Study in general: From the United States, Italy and Spain came samples of acute and convalescent COVID-19. PBMCs, B-cell-depleted T cells, or T cells were the source of the cDNA or gDNA that made up the material.

J was trimmed by 5 bases and V by 5 bases; bases with no gene match: 5. The CDR3 is 13 residues long. Germline V gene lookup returns CDR1 SGHVS and CDR2 FNYEAQ. In the source study's methods: Using reference gene primer amplification, nucleated cell counts were estimated. Method: immunoSEQ multiplex PCR; TCRdb's copy keeps in-frame clones and lacks some. D and trimming were read from the DNA, whereas the V and J calls and clone size are those reported in that table. The table lists hundreds of thousands of clones, approximately 83% of them singletons. The genes are TRBV7-6 and TRBJ2-5, with 7 bases that match TRBD1. The sequencing sample was made of peripheral blood. The clonotype was recovered from a woman in her thirties who had recovered from COVID-19. The CDR3 spells CASSEGQRETQYF. The CDR3 region has the DNA TGTGCCAGCAGCGAGGGACAGAGGGAGACCCAGTACTTC.